The TCR beta chain described here comes from a study of shared clonotypes between healthy human individuals. Study background: Donors consisted of two women and a few men between 18 and 49. General study points: Only blood was sampled, and tissue TCR repertoires likely differ from blood ones.

The CDR3 runs 12 residues. The V gene lost 1 base and the J gene lost 8 bases, with 11 bases spanning the gap. Germline V gives CDR1 GTSNPN, CDR2 SVGIG (reference sequence). On this clone: Its target is not known.

The protocol was immunoSEQ multiplex PCR, while the TCRdb copy is restricted to in-frame clones and leaves out a portion. Of 2 million to 2.5 million clones listed, almost 96% were seen once; the top ten hold roughly 0.13%. The material sequenced was naive CD4+ T cells sorted from blood. As for subset: CD45RA+ positively selected. The origin of this receptor is a man younger than 35 in good health. This sequence joins TRBV30 and TRBJ1-2, with TRBD1 as a possible D gene (6 bases). CDR3 DNA sequence: TGTGCCTGGAGTGCAACAGGGTCCGGCTACACCTTC. It codes for CAWSATGSGYTF.